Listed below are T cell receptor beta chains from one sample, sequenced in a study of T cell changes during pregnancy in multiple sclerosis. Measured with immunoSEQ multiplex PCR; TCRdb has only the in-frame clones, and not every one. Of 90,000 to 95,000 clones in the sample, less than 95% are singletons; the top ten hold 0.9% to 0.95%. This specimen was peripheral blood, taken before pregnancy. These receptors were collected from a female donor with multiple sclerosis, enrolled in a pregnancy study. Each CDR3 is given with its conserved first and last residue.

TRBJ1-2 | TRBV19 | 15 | CASSLPGTRNYGYTF
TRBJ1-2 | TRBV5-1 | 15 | CASSLDHTSNYGYTF
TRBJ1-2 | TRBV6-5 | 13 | CASSSMAGSGYTF
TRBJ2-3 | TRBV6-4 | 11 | CATLSGQTQYF
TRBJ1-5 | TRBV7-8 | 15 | CASSLQARVNQPQHF
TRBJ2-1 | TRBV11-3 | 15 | CASSLEVTGINEQFF
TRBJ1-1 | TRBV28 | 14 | CASSPRPQRTEAFF
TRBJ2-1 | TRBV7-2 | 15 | CASSSGLAGYNEQFF
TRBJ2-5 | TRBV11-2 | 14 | CASRRIQGAQTQYF
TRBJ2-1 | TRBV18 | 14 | CASSPLQGYNEQFF
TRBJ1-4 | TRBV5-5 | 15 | CASSLGGQGHEKLFF
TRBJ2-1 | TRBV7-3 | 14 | CASSLGRTGNEQFF